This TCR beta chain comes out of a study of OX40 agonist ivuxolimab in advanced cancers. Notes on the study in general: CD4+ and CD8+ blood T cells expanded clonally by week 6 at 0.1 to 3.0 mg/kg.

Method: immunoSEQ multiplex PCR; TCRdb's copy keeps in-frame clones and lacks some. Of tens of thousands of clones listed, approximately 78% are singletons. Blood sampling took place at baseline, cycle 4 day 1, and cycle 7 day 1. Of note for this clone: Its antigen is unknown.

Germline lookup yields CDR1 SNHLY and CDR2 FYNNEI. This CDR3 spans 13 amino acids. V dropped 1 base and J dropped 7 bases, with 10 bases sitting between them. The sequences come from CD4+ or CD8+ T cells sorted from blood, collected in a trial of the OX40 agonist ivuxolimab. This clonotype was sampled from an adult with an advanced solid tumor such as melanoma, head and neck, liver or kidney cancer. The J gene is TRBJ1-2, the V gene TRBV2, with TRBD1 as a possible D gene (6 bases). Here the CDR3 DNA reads TGTGCCAGCAGTGAAGGACAGGCCCTTGGCTACACCTTC. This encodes CASSEGQALGYTF. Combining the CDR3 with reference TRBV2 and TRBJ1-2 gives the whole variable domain EPEVTQTPSHQVTQMGQEVILRCVPISNHLYFYWYRQILGQKVEFLVSFYNNEISEKSEIFDDQFSVERPDGSNFTLKIRSTKLEDSAMYFCASSEGQALGYTFGSGTRLTVV.